This T cell receptor (beta chain) came from a study of CD8 T cells in Susac syndrome. RNA totalling about 0.5 to 1 ug underwent reverse transcription with random hexamers. TCRdb ran MiXCR on the immunoSEQ multiplex PCR reads and lists one entry per CDR3 protein. Among approximately 190,000 distinct CDR3 sequences listed, approximately 94% were seen once. The count of this clonotype is one. Germline V gene lookup returns CDR1 DFQATT and CDR2 SNEGSKA (reference sequence). This CDR3 is 12 amino acids long. The germline V and J ends were trimmed by 5 bases and 0 bases, with 7 bases remaining between them.

The sample comprised CD4+ T cells from PBMCs. The gene calls are TRBV20-1 and TRBJ1-1; no firm D call. The sequence derives from a human donor with Susac syndrome. The CDR3 bases are TGCAGTGCTGCAACGATGAACACTGAAGCTTTCTTT. Amino acids: CSAATMNTEAFF.